This is a list of T cell receptor beta chains from one sample in a study of cytotoxic CD8 clonotypes in ibrutinib-treated CLL. Clones were read by immunoSEQ multiplex PCR, and TCRdb kept only the in-frame ones, dropping some. The data hold 200,000 to 250,000 clones, with roughly 70% observed a single time. The sample was PBMCs, taken after 24 months of ibrutinib treatment. Receptors originate from a human donor with chronic lymphocytic leukemia. Each CDR3 is given with its conserved first and last residue. A D gene is named only where the DNA matches it firmly. The listing skips clone size in some rows; elsewhere it reads once, few, many or a size class.

CDR3,DNA,size,V,D,J
CASSLWGGPLHEQFF,TGTGCCAGCAGCTTGTGGGGAGGGCCACTCCATGAGCAGTTCTTC,once,TRBV5-4,TRBD2,TRBJ2-1
CASSQVYGTTTGSYGYTF,TGTGCCAGCAGCCAAGTTTACGGGACAACTACTGGTAGCTATGGCTACACCTTC,few,TRBV4-2,-,TRBJ1-2
CASANSDRLQPQHF,TGTGCCAGCGCTAACTCAGACAGGCTACAGCCCCAGCATTTT,-,TRBV2,-,TRBJ1-5
CASSLGQQTGNTIYF,TGTGCCAGCAGTCTTGGACAGCAAACTGGAAACACCATATATTTT,-,TRBV6-5,-,TRBJ1-3
CASSVDRRSNQPQHF,TGTGCCAGCAGCGTGGACAGGCGAAGCAATCAGCCCCAGCATTTT,-,TRBV2,TRBD1,TRBJ1-5
CSVEGDGELFF,TGCAGCGTTGAGGGGGACGGGGAGCTGTTTTTT,few,TRBV29-1,-,TRBJ2-2
CSVESDREKFGGEDTQYF,TGCAGCGTTGAATCGGACAGGGAAAAGTTTGGCGGGGAAGATACGCAGTATTTT,-,TRBV29-1,TRBD1,TRBJ2-3
CASSRQGLAEPTGELFF,TGTGCCAGCAGCCGACAGGGACTAGCGGAGCCAACCGGGGAGCTGTTTTTT,-,TRBV4-2,TRBD2,TRBJ2-2
CASSTGRWYQETQYF,TGTGCCAGCAGTACAGGACGGTGGTACCAAGAGACCCAGTACTTC,-,TRBV6-5,-,TRBJ2-5
CASSPLAGARRNEQFF,TGTGCCAGCAGCCCCTTAGCGGGAGCGCGGCGCAATGAGCAGTTCTTC,-,TRBV7-3,TRBD2,TRBJ2-1
CASSPGRHNQPQHF,TGTGCCAGCAGCCCGGGACGGCACAATCAGCCCCAGCATTTT,once,TRBV7-9,-,TRBJ1-5
CASSQGFGTSGKDEQYF,TGTGCCAGCAGCCAAGGATTCGGGACTAGCGGGAAGGACGAGCAGTACTTC,few,TRBV14,TRBD2,TRBJ2-7
CASSLDLRMQETQYF,TGTGCCAGCAGCTTGGACCTTCGGATGCAAGAGACCCAGTACTTC,-,TRBV5-4,-,TRBJ2-5
CASSSEGGDGTGELFF,TGTGCCAGCAGCTCTGAGGGGGGCGACGGCACCGGGGAGCTGTTTTTT,once,TRBV9,-,TRBJ2-2
CASSEGAGLDEQYF,TGTGCCAGCAGTGAAGGGGCAGGTCTCGACGAGCAGTACTTC,-,TRBV6-5,-,TRBJ2-7
CASSLDWTNNEQFF,TGTGCTAGCAGCTTGGACTGGACTAACAATGAGCAGTTCTTC,-,TRBV7-7,-,TRBJ2-1
CASSLAGGSYEQYF,TGCGCCAGCAGCTTGGCGGGAGGTTCCTACGAGCAGTACTTC,few,TRBV5-1,TRBD2,TRBJ2-7
CASSWGRLGTDTQYF,TGTGCCAGCAGTTGGGGCAGGCTGGGGACAGATACGCAGTATTTT,once,TRBV6-6,-,TRBJ2-3
CASSLRAVAGGVYEQYF,TGTGCCAGCAGCTTAAGAGCTGTAGCGGGAGGCGTCTACGAGCAGTACTTC,-,TRBV11-2,TRBD2,TRBJ2-7
CASESPGGTETQYF,TGTGCCAGCGAATCGCCCGGAGGAACAGAGACCCAGTACTTC,few,TRBV6-6,-,TRBJ2-5
CASSSVIPNTEAFF,TGTGCCAGCAGCTCTGTCATCCCGAACACTGAAGCTTTCTTT,once,TRBV13,-,TRBJ1-1
CASSQGGRGATNEKLFF,TGCGCCAGCAGCCAAGGGGGCCGAGGGGCGACTAATGAAAAACTGTTTTTT,-,TRBV4-1,-,TRBJ1-4
CASSLGGGEQFF,TGTGCCAGCAGCTTAGGGGGAGGTGAGCAGTTCTTC,-,TRBV7-3,-,TRBJ2-1
CASSTWTGDYEQYF,TGTGCCAGCAGTACCTGGACTGGGGACTACGAGCAGTACTTC,few,TRBV6-5,-,TRBJ2-7
CASSLTGIAGADTQYF,TGTGCCAGCAGCTTAACTGGAATAGCGGGAGCGGATACGCAGTATTTT,-,TRBV7-3,TRBD2,TRBJ2-3
CASSPIMDTYQPQHF,TGTGCCAGCAGCCCGATAATGGACACCTATCAGCCCCAGCATTTT,few,TRBV5-5,-,TRBJ1-5
CASSAPYYRETDTQYF,TGTGCCAGTAGTGCCCCTTATTATCGGGAGACAGATACGCAGTATTTT,-,TRBV19,-,TRBJ2-3
CATHSGANVLTF,TGTGCCACCCACTCTGGGGCCAACGTCCTGACTTTC,-,TRBV28,-,TRBJ2-6
CASSPPGTRYEQYF,TGTGCCAGCTCACCGCCCGGGACTAGGTACGAGCAGTACTTC,-,TRBV18,TRBD2,TRBJ2-7
CASSGAYEQYF,TGTGCCAGCAGTGGTGCCTACGAGCAGTACTTC,-,TRBV27,-,TRBJ2-7
CSARGAGGTEAFF,TGCAGCGCCAGAGGGGCAGGGGGTACTGAAGCTTTCTTT,once,TRBV29-1,TRBD1,TRBJ1-1
CASSSPGQASYEQYF,TGTGCCAGCAGCTCACCGGGACAGGCGTCTTACGAGCAGTACTTC,-,TRBV7-9,TRBD1,TRBJ2-7
CASRAKGPQHF,TGTGCCAGCAGGGCCAAGGGGCCCCAGCATTTT,-,TRBV19,-,TRBJ1-5
CASSQGLATDTQYF,TGTGCCAGCAGCCAAGGACTAGCCACAGATACGCAGTATTTT,-,TRBV4-2,TRBD2,TRBJ2-3
CASSLSGQAGEQYF,TGTGCCAGCAGCTTAAGCGGCCAGGCGGGCGAGCAGTACTTC,-,TRBV7-9,-,TRBJ2-7
CASSKGHFFSGNTIYF,TGTGCCAGCAGTAAGGGACACTTTTTCTCTGGAAACACCATATATTTT,-,TRBV25-1,-,TRBJ1-3
CASSEASGITEAFF,TGTGCCAGCAGTGAAGCCTCGGGTATCACTGAAGCTTTCTTT,-,TRBV6-1,-,TRBJ1-1
CASSRQGMNQPQHF,TGTGCCAGCAGTCGACAGGGGATGAATCAGCCCCAGCATTTT,-,TRBV5-6,TRBD1,TRBJ1-5
CASRGGVPDTQYF,TGTGCCAGCAGGGGGGGGGTCCCAGATACGCAGTATTTT,-,TRBV25-1,TRBD2,TRBJ2-3
CASSTRPSNQPQHF,TGTGCCAGTAGCACCAGGCCGAGCAATCAGCCCCAGCATTTT,few,TRBV19,-,TRBJ1-5
CAWSDLYTEAFF,TGTGCCTGGAGTGACCTTTACACTGAAGCTTTCTTT,-,TRBV30,-,TRBJ1-1
CAIRAGTSEETQYF,TGTGCCATCAGAGCCGGGACTAGCGAAGAGACCCAGTACTTC,-,TRBV10-3,TRBD2,TRBJ2-5
CASSLNRWTENSYEQYF,TGTGCCAGCAGCTTAAATAGGTGGACGGAAAACTCCTACGAGCAGTACTTC,-,TRBV11-2,-,TRBJ2-7
CASSERQSFSGNTIYF,TGTGCCAGCAGTGAAAGGCAGTCTTTCTCTGGAAACACCATATATTTT,-,TRBV2,-,TRBJ1-3
CASSTYRADTEAFF,TGCGCCAGCAGCACCTACAGGGCGGACACTGAAGCTTTCTTT,-,TRBV5-1,-,TRBJ1-1
CASSVERGGTSGYTF,TGTGCCAGCAGCGTAGAGAGGGGTGGAACGTCGGGCTACACCTTC,-,TRBV9,-,TRBJ1-2
CASSLVPGTYEQYF,TGTGCCAGCAGCTTAGTTCCGGGAACCTACGAGCAGTACTTC,-,TRBV7-6,-,TRBJ2-7
CASSLKLAGSTDTQYF,TGTGCCAGCAGCTTAAAACTAGCGGGAAGCACAGATACACAGTATTTT,-,TRBV7-3,TRBD2,TRBJ2-3
CATGVSGTSAEQYF,TGTGCCACAGGCGTTAGCGGGACTTCCGCCGAGCAGTACTTC,-,TRBV27,TRBD2,TRBJ2-7
CASSFGVAIYNEQFF,TGTGCCAGCAGTTTCGGAGTAGCCATTTACAATGAGCAGTTCTTC,-,TRBV27,-,TRBJ2-1
CASRDWNYEQYF,TGTGCCAGCCGGGACTGGAACTACGAGCAGTACTTC,-,TRBV6-5,-,TRBJ2-7
CASLRGETQYF,TGTGCCAGCTTACGGGGGGAGACCCAGTACTTC,-,TRBV27,-,TRBJ2-5
CASSPPGLAGWVTQYF,TGTGCCAGCAGTCCCCCGGGACTAGCGGGATGGGTTACGCAGTATTTT,few,TRBV27,TRBD2,TRBJ2-3
CASRGSGSYEQYF,TGTGCCAGCAGGGGAAGCGGGAGCTACGAGCAGTACTTC,-,TRBV4-2,TRBD2,TRBJ2-7
CASSLNTGGGYSEQFF,TGTGCCAGCAGCTTAAATACGGGAGGGGGGTATAGTGAGCAGTTCTTC,-,TRBV7-2,TRBD2,TRBJ2-1
CASSPFFTHNEQFF,TGTGCCAGCAGTCCTTTTTTCACTCACAATGAGCAGTTCTTC,-,TRBV27,-,TRBJ2-1
CASSLDWGTDTQYF,TGCGCCAGCAGCTTGGACTGGGGCACAGATACGCAGTATTTT,few,TRBV5-1,-,TRBJ2-3
CATRGTGNTGELFF,TGTGCCACTAGGGGGACAGGGAACACCGGGGAGCTGTTTTTT,-,TRBV7-8,TRBD1,TRBJ2-2
CASSPKNEQYF,TGTGCCAGCTCACCTAAAAACGAGCAGTACTTC,-,TRBV18,-,TRBJ2-7